The 21 T cell receptor beta chains below come from one sample, sequenced in a study of technical replicates of blood from several donors. The method was immunoSEQ multiplex PCR; TCRdb's version includes in-frame clones alone and lacks a portion of them. The table lists under 70,000 clones, more than 70% of them singletons, with 5.6% in the top ten. Sequences were obtained from PBMCs. The receptors come from a human donor in good health. Some clones in this sample may be carry-over from other donors' samples.

The chain carries TRBV7-9 and TRBJ2-7, with TRBD2 identical over 10 bases. The CDR3 runs 15 residues. Per the germline V gene, CDR1 is SEHNR and CDR2 is FQNEAQ (reference sequence). Trimming removed 4 bases from V and 1 base from J; junction bases left unmatched: 4. The CDR3 DNA sequence: TGTGCCAGCAGCTCCGGACTAGCGGTTTCCTACGAGCAGTACTTC. This sequence encodes CASSSGLAVSYEQYF.

The sample holds one count of this clone. The chain employs TRBV5-8 and TRBJ2-5; 8 bases fit TRBD1. This CDR3 is built from 15 residues. Germline V gives CDR1 SGHTS, CDR2 YDEGEE. The V and J ends lost 4 bases and 5 bases, in that order; junction bases with no gene match: 10. The CDR3 spells CASSQRQGPGETQYF. The CDR3 DNA sequence: TGTGCCAGCAGCCAAAGACAGGGGCCAGGCGAGACCCAGTACTTC.

The genes are TRBV4-1 and TRBJ2-7, with a weak D call TRBD1 (6 bases). Germline assignment: CDR1 MGHRA and CDR2 YSYEKL. The CDR3 extends over 17 amino acids. V lost 3 bases and J 2 bases, leaving 20 bases between the germline ends. The CDR3 nucleotides are TGCGCCAGCAGCCAGGACTTAGGACAGAAGAGACCCTACGAGCAGTACTTC. It encodes CASSQDLGQKRPYEQYF.

The chain has TRBV5-1 and TRBJ1-1, with 7 nucleotides matching TRBD1. Trimming removed 7 bases from V and 6 bases from J; junction bases left unmatched: 6. Looked up from germline, CDR1 is SGHRS and CDR2 is YFSETQ. The CDR3 length is 12 residues. Written as DNA, the CDR3 is TGCGCCAGCCGAACAGGGGATTCTGAAGCTTTCTTT. Amino acid sequence: CASRTGDSEAFF.

The chain has TRBV30 and TRBJ1-2, with TRBD1 identical over 8 bases. The junction had 12 bases not matched to a gene; V was cut back by 2 bases and J by 4 bases. Germline V lookup: CDR1 GTSNPN, CDR2 SVGIG (reference sequence). The CDR3 has 16 residues. CDR3 region: CAWSLVRGQGSYGYTF. In nucleotides, the CDR3 is TGTGCCTGGAGTCTGGTACGCGGACAGGGATCCTATGGCTACACCTTC. Variable domain in full (rest from reference TRBV30 and TRBJ1-2): SQTIHQWPATLVQPVGSPLSLECTVEGTSNPNLYWYRQAAGRGLQLLFYSVGIGQISSEVPQNLSASRPQDRQFILSSKKLLLSDSGFYLCAWSLVRGQGSYGYTFGSGTRLTVV.

This clone appeared once. CDR3 sequence: CASSFRGGSEKLFF. The CDR3 nucleotides read TGTGCCAGCAGCTTCCGGGGAGGAAGTGAAAAACTGTTTTTT. V gene TRBV5-4 combines with J gene TRBJ1-4; D is ambiguous. The V and J ends lost 2 bases and 7 bases respectively, with 12 bases between them. The CDR3 loop spans 14 amino acids. From germline, CDR1 is SGHNT and CDR2 YYREEE (reference sequence).

This clone was seen a single time. V is TRBV6-6 and J is TRBJ2-2; D is uncertain. The CDR3 is made up of 13 amino acids. CDR1 and CDR2 from the germline V gene are MNHNY and SVGAGI (reference sequence). Trimming pared 10 bases from V and 2 bases from J, leaving 11 bases between. CDR3 coding DNA: TGTGCCACCAATTGGGCTAACACCGGGGAGCTGTTTTTT. Protein: CATNWANTGELFF.

The chain uses TRBV7-6 and TRBJ1-1; 8 bases map to TRBD1. This CDR3 comprises 13 residues. The trim removed 1 base at V and 7 bases at J, leaving 2 bases unmatched. Per germline, CDR1 SGHVS and CDR2 FNYEAQ. The chain's CDR3 is CASSLVTGVEAFF. The CDR3 nucleotides are TGTGCCAGCAGCTTAGTGACAGGGGTTGAAGCTTTCTTT.

This chain joins TRBV11-2 and TRBJ1-1; D call uncertain. Germline V gene lookup returns CDR1 SGHAT and CDR2 FQNNGV. Trimming stripped 1 base from V and 12 bases from J, with 15 bases between. There are 13 residues in the CDR3. The CDR3 loop reads CASSLVFSPVTFF. The DNA for the CDR3 is TGTGCCAGCAGCTTAGTCTTCTCCCCGGTAACTTTCTTT.

The gene calls are TRBV19 and TRBJ1-5; 8 bases map to TRBD1. CDR3 length: 16 amino acids. The J segment lost 2 bases and the V segment lost 7 bases, leaving 10 bases of the junction unmatched. From germline, CDR1 is LNHDA and CDR2 SQIVND (reference sequence). In DNA form, the CDR3 reads TGTGCCAGTATGGCCGGGAAGGACAGGGGCAATCAGCCCCAGCATTTT. Protein: CASMAGKDRGNQPQHF.

This clone was found once. The gene calls are TRBV6-5 and TRBJ2-3; D gene unclear. Germline V CDR1 and CDR2: MNHEY, SVGAGI. V gave up 1 base and J gave up 9 bases, with 11 bases separating them. The CDR3 spans 13 residues. CDR3 sequence reads: CASSYFGATTQYF. CDR3 DNA: TGTGCCAGCAGTTACTTTGGAGCGACGACGCAGTATTTT.

The chain carries TRBV7-2 and TRBJ2-7; 13 bases are shared with TRBD2. Per the germline V gene, CDR1 is SGHTA and CDR2 is FQGNSA. The CDR3 spans 15 residues. The J segment lost 4 bases and the V segment lost 5 bases, leaving 5 bases of the junction unmatched. DNA of the CDR3: TGTGCCAGCAGCCCGGGGACTAGCGGGATGTACGAGCAGTACTTC. Translation gives CASSPGTSGMYEQYF.

The V and J genes are TRBV5-1 and TRBJ2-2; 8 nucleotides agree with TRBD1. CDR1 and CDR2 (germline): SGHRS, YFSETQ. CDR3 length equals 16 residues. Unmatched junction bases numbered 7, after V lost 0 bases and J lost 6 bases. This CDR3 reads CASSLVAGGNSGELFF. The CDR3 bases are TGCGCCAGCAGCTTGGTTGCAGGGGGCAATTCCGGGGAGCTGTTTTTT.

The V and J genes are TRBV4-2 and TRBJ2-7; 7 bases align to TRBD2. CDR3 length equals 16 residues. The V segment lost 3 bases and the J segment 7 bases; nucleotides outside the gene matches: 15. Per the germline V gene, CDR1 is LGHNA and CDR2 is YNFKEQ. CDR3 coding DNA: TGTGCCAGCAGCCAGCCCGGGGGAGGGATGACTAGTGAGCAGTACTTC. This codes for CASSQPGGGMTSEQYF.

This chain joins TRBV6-5 and TRBJ1-2; maybe TRBD1 (5 bases). The CDR3 contains 15 residues. V lost 2 bases, J lost 8 bases, and 18 bases lay in between. Germline lookup yields CDR1 MNHEY and CDR2 SVGAGI. CDR3 coding DNA: TGTGCCAGCAGTTACCTGGGCCAGGGACTTCAGGGCTACACCTTC. This translates into CASSYLGQGLQGYTF.

V is TRBV5-1 and J is TRBJ2-2, with unresolved D. The CDR3 runs to 16 residues. Trimming cost V 3 bases and J 3 bases, with 15 bases left between them. Per germline, CDR1 SGHRS and CDR2 YFSETQ. CDR3 loop: CASSYAQYRDTGELFF. As DNA, the CDR3 is TGCGCCAGCAGCTACGCGCAATACCGAGACACCGGGGAGCTGTTTTTT.

V gene TRBV7-2 combines with J gene TRBJ1-1; D uncertain. This CDR3 contains 14 residues. Germline V lookup: CDR1 SGHTA, CDR2 FQGNSA. V was shortened by 1 base and J by 1 base, with 7 bases between the two germline ends. CDR3 in DNA: TGTGCCAGCAGCTTAGGGGCAGCGAACACTGAAGCTTTCTTT. Translated, it gives CASSLGAANTEAFF.

V gene TRBV6-1 combines with J gene TRBJ2-5; a possible D gene is TRBD1 (6 bases). This CDR3 is built from 15 residues. Between the trimmed V and J ends, which lost 8 bases and 5 bases, there was a span of 21 bases. Germline CDR1 is MNHNS and CDR2 is SASEGT. The chain's CDR3 is CASQRQAQSWETQYF. The CDR3 nucleotides read TGTGCCAGCCAAAGACAGGCCCAGTCTTGGGAGACCCAGTACTTC.

The gene calls are TRBV6-6 and TRBJ2-7, with 8 bases aligning to TRBD1. CDR1 is MNHNY and CDR2 is SVGAGI in the germline V gene (reference sequence). The CDR3 extends over 15 amino acids. J gave up 6 bases and V 0 bases, and 7 bases lay outside the gene matches. The CDR3 nucleotides read TGTGCCAGCAGTTACTCGAGACAGGGGCAACGCGAGCAGTACTTC. Protein: CASSYSRQGQREQYF.

The J gene is TRBJ2-1, the V gene TRBV7-2, with TRBD1 matching 10 bases. CDR3 length: 16 amino acids. Germline loops: CDR1 SGHTA, CDR2 FQGNSA. V lost 1 base, J lost 6 bases, and 6 bases stayed unmatched. The CDR3, as DNA: TGTGCCAGCAGCTTAGACCCGGGACAGGGGTCCAATGAGCAGTTCTTC. As protein: CASSLDPGQGSNEQFF.

The chain links TRBV4-3 to TRBJ2-5; 15 bases are shared with TRBD2. This CDR3 has 17 amino acids. Germline lookup yields CDR1 LGHNA and CDR2 YSLEER. The V gene end was trimmed by 0 bases and the J gene end by 7 bases; junction bases not matched to a gene: 6. This CDR3 is CASSQENGLAGGATQYF. CDR3 bases: TGCGCCAGCAGCCAAGAGAATGGACTAGCGGGAGGGGCGACCCAGTACTTC.